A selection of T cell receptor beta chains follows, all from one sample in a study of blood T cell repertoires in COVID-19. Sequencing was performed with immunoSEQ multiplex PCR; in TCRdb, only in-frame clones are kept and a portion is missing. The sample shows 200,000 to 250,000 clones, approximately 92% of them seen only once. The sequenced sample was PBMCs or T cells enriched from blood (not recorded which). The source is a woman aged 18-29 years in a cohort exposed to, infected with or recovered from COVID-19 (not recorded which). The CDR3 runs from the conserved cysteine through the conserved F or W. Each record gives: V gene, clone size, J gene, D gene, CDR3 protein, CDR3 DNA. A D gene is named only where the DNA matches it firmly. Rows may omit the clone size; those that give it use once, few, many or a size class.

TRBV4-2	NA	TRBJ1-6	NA	CASSQEKGGPLNSPLHF	TGTGCCAGCAGCCAAGAAAAAGGAGGACCGCTAAATTCACCCCTCCACTTT
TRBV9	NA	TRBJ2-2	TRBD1	CASSAGTAGELFF	TGTGCCAGCAGCGCGGGGACAGCCGGGGAGCTGTTTTTT
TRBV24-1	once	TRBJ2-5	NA	CATSSRETQYF	TGTGCCACCAGTTCGCGGGAGACCCAGTACTTC
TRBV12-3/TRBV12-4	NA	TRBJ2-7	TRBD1	CASRGTVIYEQYF	TGTGCCAGCAGAGGGACAGTAATCTACGAGCAGTACTTC
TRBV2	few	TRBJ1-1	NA	CASAQGNTEAFF	TGTGCCAGCGCCCAGGGGAACACTGAAGCTTTCTTT
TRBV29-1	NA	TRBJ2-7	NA	CSVGGGSSGEQYF	TGCAGCGTTGGGGGGGGCTCATCAGGCGAGCAGTACTTC
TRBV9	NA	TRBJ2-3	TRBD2	CASSLWGGGTSTDTQYF	TGTGCCAGCAGCTTATGGGGCGGGGGTACTAGCACAGATACGCAGTATTTT
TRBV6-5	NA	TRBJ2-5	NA	CASSTSYQETQYF	TGTGCCAGCAGTACATCGTACCAAGAGACCCAGTACTTC
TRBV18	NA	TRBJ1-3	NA	CASSRASSGNTIYF	TGTGCCAGCTCACGGGCGAGCTCTGGAAACACCATATATTTT
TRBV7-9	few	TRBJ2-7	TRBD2	CASSPAGVNDEQYF	TGTGCCAGCAGCCCCGCGGGGGTGAACGACGAGCAGTACTTC
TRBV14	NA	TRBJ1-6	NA	CASSQDRSQYSPLHF	TGTGCCAGCAGCCAAGATCGTTCTCAGTATTCACCCCTCCACTTT